Given below is one T cell receptor (beta chain) in context. The assay was immunoSEQ multiplex PCR, and TCRdb's table has in-frame clones only and misses some. This sample has around 69,000 clones, with less than 95% found just once. Germline V gene data show CDR1 as SGHTA and CDR2 as FQGNSA. V trimming: 3 bases; J trimming: 3 bases; junction bases outside the gene matches: 10. The CDR3 spans 17 residues. This specimen comes from a study of T cell changes during pregnancy in multiple sclerosis. This material consisted of peripheral blood, taken in the second trimester of pregnancy. The origin of this receptor is a female donor in good health, enrolled as a control in a pregnancy study. The chain has TRBV7-2 and TRBJ2-1, with 8 nucleotides matching TRBD2. The CDR3 sequence: CASSFHPASGFYNEQFF. Written as DNA, the CDR3 is TGTGCCAGCAGCTTCCACCCCGCTAGCGGGTTCTACAATGAGCAGTTCTTC. Full variable domain (remainder filled in from reference TRBV7-2 and TRBJ2-1): GAGVSQSPSNKVTEKGKDVELRCDPISGHTALYWYRQSLGQGLEFLIYFQGNSAPDKSGLPSDRFSAERTGGSVSTLTIQRTQQEDSAVYLCASSFHPASGFYNEQFFGPGTRLTVL.